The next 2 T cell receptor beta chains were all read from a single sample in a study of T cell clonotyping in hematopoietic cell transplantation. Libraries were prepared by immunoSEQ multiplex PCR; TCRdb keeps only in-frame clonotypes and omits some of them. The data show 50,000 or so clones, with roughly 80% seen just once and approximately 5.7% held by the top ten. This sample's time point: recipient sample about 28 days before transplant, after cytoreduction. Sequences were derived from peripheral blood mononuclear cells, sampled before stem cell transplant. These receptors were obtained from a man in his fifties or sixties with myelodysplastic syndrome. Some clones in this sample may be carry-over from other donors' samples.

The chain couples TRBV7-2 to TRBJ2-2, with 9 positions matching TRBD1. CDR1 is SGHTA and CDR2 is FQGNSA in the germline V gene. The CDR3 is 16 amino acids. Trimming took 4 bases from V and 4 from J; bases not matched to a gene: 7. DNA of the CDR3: TGTGCCAGCAGCTCCGGGACAGGGTTCAGCACCGGGGAGCTGTTTTTT. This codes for CASSSGTGFSTGELFF.

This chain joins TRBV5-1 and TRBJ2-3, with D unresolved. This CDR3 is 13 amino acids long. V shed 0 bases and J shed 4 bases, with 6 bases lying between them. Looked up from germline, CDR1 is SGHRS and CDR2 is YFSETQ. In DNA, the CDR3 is TGCGCCAGCAGCTTGGCCGTCGCAGATACGCAGTATTTT. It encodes CASSLAVADTQYF. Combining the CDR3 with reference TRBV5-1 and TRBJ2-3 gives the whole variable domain KAGVTQTPRYLIKTRGQQVTLSCSPISGHRSVSWYQQTPGQGLQFLFEYFSETQRNKGNFPGRFSGRQFSNSRSEMNVSTLELGDSALYLCASSLAVADTQYFGPGTRLTVL.